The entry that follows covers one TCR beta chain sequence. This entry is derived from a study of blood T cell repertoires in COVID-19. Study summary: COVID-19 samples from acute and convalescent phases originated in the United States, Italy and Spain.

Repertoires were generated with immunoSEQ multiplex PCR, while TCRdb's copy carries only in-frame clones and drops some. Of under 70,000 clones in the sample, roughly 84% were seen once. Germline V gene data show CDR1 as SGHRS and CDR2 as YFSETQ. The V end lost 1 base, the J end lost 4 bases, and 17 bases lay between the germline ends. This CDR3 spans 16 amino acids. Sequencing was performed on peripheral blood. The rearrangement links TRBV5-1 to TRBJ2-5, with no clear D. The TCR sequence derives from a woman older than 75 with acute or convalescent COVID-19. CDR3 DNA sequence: TGCGCCAGCAGCTTGATAGGCAGGCAAGAAGGAGAGACCCAGTACTTC. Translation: CASSLIGRQEGETQYF.